These T cell receptor beta chains were read from a single sample in a study of radiotherapy plus CTLA-4 blockade in lung cancer. Assay used: immunoSEQ multiplex PCR; TCRdb lists only in-frame clones, some missing. Of about 49,000 clones listed, 85% are singletons. The sequencing used peripheral blood, collected from a patient treated with radiotherapy plus ipilimumab. Receptors were obtained from a human donor with non-small cell lung cancer whose response to radiotherapy plus ipilimumab could not be evaluated. CDR3s include the opening cysteine and the closing phenylalanine or tryptophan. A D gene is named only where the DNA matches it firmly. A clone size is listed for some rows: how often the clone was seen (once, few, many), or a class if it is expanded.

>TRBV5-1|TRBD2|16|TRBJ2-7|few
TGCGCCAGCAGCTTTTTCACTAGCGGGATGACCTACGAGCAGTACTTC
CASSFFTSGMTYEQYF
>TRBV7-9|TRBD2|16|TRBJ2-1|.
TGTGCCAGCAGCTCAATACTAGCGGGCTCCTACAATGAGCAGTTCTTC
CASSSILAGSYNEQFF
>TRBV6-6|TRBD2|15|TRBJ2-7|few
TGTGCCAGCAGCCCCCTTGGGACTAGCGGGAGCGAGCAGTACTTC
CASSPLGTSGSEQYF
>TRBV13|TRBD1|13|TRBJ1-2|.
TGTGCCAGCAGTCAGGGGGACTTCTATGGCTACACCTTC
CASSQGDFYGYTF
>TRBV6-5|.|14|TRBJ1-5|.
TGTGCCAGCAGTTATTGGAAGGGGGATCAGCCCCAGCATTTT
CASSYWKGDQPQHF
>TRBV28|.|15|TRBJ1-1|.
TGTGCCAGCAGTCCCGCAGGGGTCATGAACACTGAAGCTTTCTTT
CASSPAGVMNTEAFF
>TRBV28|TRBD2|14|TRBJ2-2|.
TGTGGAGCGGGAGGGCCGAGGGACACCGGGGAGCTGTTTTTT
CGAGGPRDTGELFF
>TRBV27|.|13|TRBJ1-1|.
TGTGCCAGCATTAATCCGGGGAGGACTGAAGCTTTCTTT
CASINPGRTEAFF
>TRBV6-5|.|16|TRBJ1-5|few
TGTGCCAGCAGTTCCCGGACTTCTAATAGCAATCAGCCCCAGCATTTT
CASSSRTSNSNQPQHF
>TRBV9|TRBD2|14|TRBJ2-5|.
TGTGCCAGCAGCCTTAGCGGGAGGGAAGAGACCCAGTACTTC
CASSLSGREETQYF
>TRBV27|.|14|TRBJ2-7|.
TGTGCCAGCAGTCCTCTAGCGAATTGGGGAGAGCAGTACTTC
CASSPLANWGEQYF
>TRBV28|.|13|TRBJ1-5|.
TGTGCCAGCAGTTTACATGGCAATCAGCCCCAGCATTTT
CASSLHGNQPQHF
>TRBV4-1|TRBD2|15|TRBJ2-7|.
TGCGCCAGCAGCCAAGATCTAGCGGGAGGCAGCGAGCAGTACTTC
CASSQDLAGGSEQYF
>TRBV29-1|TRBD2|14|TRBJ2-1|.
TGCAGCGTTCCGGGGGGGGAGGGATGGAATGAGCAGTTCTTC
CSVPGGEGWNEQFF
>TRBV10-3|TRBD1|16|TRBJ1-1|.
TGTGCCATCAGTGATGACAGGGCAATATCCAACACTGAAGCTTTCTTT
CAISDDRAISNTEAFF
>TRBV5-1|.|14|TRBJ1-2|.
TGCGCCAGCAGCTTTCCAGGCCCTGGGTATGGCTACACCTTC
CASSFPGPGYGYTF
>TRBV7-9|TRBD1|16|TRBJ2-2|.
TGTGCCAGCAGTTCTCCGGACAGGGTATACACCGGGGAGCTGTTTTTT
CASSSPDRVYTGELFF
>TRBV28|TRBD1|17|TRBJ1-1|.
TGTGCCAGCAGCAAGGTAGGGACAGCTTTTAGGGGCACTGAAGCTTTCTTT
CASSKVGTAFRGTEAFF
>TRBV9|TRBD1|17|TRBJ2-6|.
TGTGCCAGCAGCCTCCGGGACAGGGTGGATGGGGCCAACGTCCTGACTTTC
CASSLRDRVDGANVLTF
>TRBV4-1|TRBD2|16|TRBJ2-5|.
TGCGCCAGCAGCCAACACAGACTAGCGCCTGGGGAGACCCAGTACTTC
CASSQHRLAPGETQYF
>TRBV11-3|.|16|TRBJ2-2|.
TGTGCCAGCAGCTTAGGTGGGAGTAGAACCCTCGGGGAGCTGTTTTTT
CASSLGGSRTLGELFF
>TRBV19|TRBD2|15|TRBJ2-3|once
TGTGCCAGTAGTCCGACTAGCGGGAGGACAGATACGCAGTATTTT
CASSPTSGRTDTQYF
>TRBV7-9|.|15|TRBJ2-7|once
TGTGCCAGCAGCCGCGGGTTGTCGAGCTCCTACGAGCAGTACTTC
CASSRGLSSSYEQYF
>TRBV6-5|.|13|TRBJ1-5|once
TGTGCCAGCAGTTACGAGGAGGGTCAGCCCCAGCATTTT
CASSYEEGQPQHF
>TRBV11-1|.|15|TRBJ2-1|.
TGTGCCAGCAGCATAGAGGGCAGGGTCAACGATGAGCAGTTCTTC
CASSIEGRVNDEQFF
>TRBV19|TRBD2|15|TRBJ2-1|few
TGTGCCAGTAGTAGGGGGACTAGCGGATACAATGAGCAGTTCTTC
CASSRGTSGYNEQFF
>TRBV19|.|16|TRBJ1-1|.
TGTGCCAGTAGCGGACAGATGACGGACCAGAACACTGAAGCTTTCTTT
CASSGQMTDQNTEAFF
>TRBV28|.|13|TRBJ2-7|.
TGTGCCAGCACCAGGTACAATACCTACGAGCAGTACTTC
CASTRYNTYEQYF
>TRBV2|.|15|TRBJ1-3|few
TGTGCCAGCAGTGGGAGGGCGAACTCTGGAAACACCATATATTTT
CASSGRANSGNTIYF
>TRBV19|TRBD1|14|TRBJ2-6|.
TGTGCCACCTTACAGGGGTCAGGGGCCAACGTCCTGACTTTC
CATLQGSGANVLTF
>TRBV4-1|.|12|TRBJ1-4|.
TGCGCCAGCAGCCGTTACAGCGAAAAACTGTTTTTT
CASSRYSEKLFF
>TRBV21-1|.|15|TRBJ1-2|.
TGTGCCAGCAGCAAAGGAGCAAACCTAATCTATGGCTACACCTTC
CASSKGANLIYGYTF
>TRBV9|TRBD2|19|TRBJ2-1|.
TGTGCCAGCAGCGCACCTTCGGGACTAGCGGGGGGGGCCTACAATGAGCAGTTCTTC
CASSAPSGLAGGAYNEQFF
>TRBV9|TRBD1|13|TRBJ2-2|.
TGTGCCAGCAGCGAACAGGGGGCAGGGGAGCTGTTTTTT
CASSEQGAGELFF
>TRBV4-2|TRBD2|17|TRBJ2-7|once
TGTGCCAGCAGCCCCAGAGGGCGGCTAGCGGGACCCTACGAGCAGTACTTC
CASSPRGRLAGPYEQYF
>TRBV11-2|.|15|TRBJ1-5|.
TGTGCCAGCAGCCGGGGGGGGGTTAGCAATCAGCCCCAGCATTTT
CASSRGGVSNQPQHF
>TRBV28|TRBD2|15|TRBJ2-7|.
TGTGCCAGCAGTCCCCGGGACTACCAATCCTACGAGCAGTACTTC
CASSPRDYQSYEQYF
>TRBV7-2|.|13|TRBJ1-1|.
TGTGCCAGCAGCATCTTACAGGGTACTGAAGCTTTCTTT
CASSILQGTEAFF
>TRBV14|TRBD2|14|TRBJ2-7|once
TGTGCCAGCAGCCAAGACGGGGGGTCCTACGAGCAGTACTTC
CASSQDGGSYEQYF
>TRBV11-2|TRBD1|12|TRBJ1-2|.
TGTGCCAGCAGCTCAAGACAGGGTGGCTACACCTTC
CASSSRQGGYTF
>TRBV30|TRBD1|13|TRBJ1-1|few
TGTGCCTGGAGGGACAGGGGGAACACTGAAGCTTTCTTT
CAWRDRGNTEAFF
>TRBV21-1|.|19|TRBJ2-1|.
TGTGCCAGCAGCAAAGAAGGGACTAGTCTTGTTGGCACCTACAATGAGCAGTTCTTC
CASSKEGTSLVGTYNEQFF
>TRBV7-2|TRBD1|13|TRBJ1-2|.
TGTGCCAGCAGCCGGGGGGACAGGGGTGGCTACACCTTC
CASSRGDRGGYTF
>TRBV7-9|TRBD1|15|TRBJ2-2|.
TGTGCCAGCAGCTTAGTGGGACAGGGAATCGGGGAGCTGTTTTTT
CASSLVGQGIGELFF
>TRBV27|TRBD1|15|TRBJ2-1|.
TGTGCCAGCAACCCAGGACAGGTCTCCTACAATGAGCAGTTCTTC
CASNPGQVSYNEQFF
>TRBV7-9|.|16|TRBJ2-2|.
TGTGCCAGCAGCTTAGAGAGTACAGGGTCCACCGGGGAGCTGTTTTTT
CASSLESTGSTGELFF
>TRBV5-1|.|15|TRBJ1-1|.
TGCGCCAGCAGCTTGGGGGGCAGCGTGAACACTGAAGCTTTCTTT
CASSLGGSVNTEAFF
>TRBV30|.|14|TRBJ1-3|.
TGTGCCTGGAGCGCGGGATACTCTGGAAACACCATATATTTT
CAWSAGYSGNTIYF
>TRBV7-3|TRBD1|13|TRBJ2-5|once
TGTGCCAGCAGCTTAGACAGGGGTGAGACCCAGTACTTC
CASSLDRGETQYF
>TRBV5-8|.|12|TRBJ1-2|.
TGTGCCAGCAGCTTGGGAGAGTATGGCTACACCTTC
CASSLGEYGYTF
>TRBV27|.|14|TRBJ1-2|once
TGTGCCAGCAGTTCCGGGTACATAGACTATGGCTACACCTTC
CASSSGYIDYGYTF
>TRBV2|.|15|TRBJ1-1|.
TGTGCCAGCAGTGAATATGGGAGGGGCGACACTGAAGCTTTCTTT
CASSEYGRGDTEAFF
>TRBV6-5|TRBD1|13|TRBJ2-5|.
TGTGCCAGCAGCGCCACAGGGGGAGAGACCCAGTACTTC
CASSATGGETQYF
>TRBV6-5|.|11|TRBJ1-2|once
TGTGCCAGCACTAATAGCTATGGCTACACCTTC
CASTNSYGYTF
>TRBV11-2|.|14|TRBJ1-2|.
TGTGCCAGCAGCTTAGTCTGGCCGGGTCGTGGCTACACCTTC
CASSLVWPGRGYTF
>TRBV15|.|15|TRBJ2-5|.
TGTGCCACCAGCAGAGATACGACTCCACAAGAGACCCAGTACTTC
CATSRDTTPQETQYF
>TRBV15|.|15|TRBJ1-4|.
TGTGCCACCAGCAGACAGGCTACAAGGTTCCGTGAACTGTTTTTT
CATSRQATRFRELFF